This TCR beta chain was observed in a study of CXCR3-negative and CXCR3-positive naive CD8 T cells. Study-level results: Both naive subsets, CXCR3-negative and CXCR3-positive, displayed similar TRBV-TRBJ usage, unlike memory cells. TRB CDR3s were more hydrophobic in CXCR3-positive than in CXCR3-negative naive cells.

Germline V gene lookup returns CDR1 MDHEN and CDR2 SYDVKM. The CDR3 extends over 16 amino acids. 5' RACE with UMI labels generated the TRB cDNA libraries. TCRdb reworked the 5' RACE reads into one entry per CDR3 protein, no DNA. Seen in this sample are 130,000 to 150,000 distinct CDR3 sequences; the ten most common clones hold 0.25% to 0.3%. With regard to this clonotype: The antigen remains undetermined.

Each CD8+ T cell subset was sorted in triplicate, over 250,000 cells each. Sequencing input: naive CXCR3+ CD8+ T cells from blood. Documented subset: CD45RO-CCR7+CD27+CD95- naive CD8+ T cells expressing CXCR3 (TNR3+). This chain joins TRBV28 and TRBJ1-4; TCRdb's assignment of TRBD1 cannot be checked, as there is no DNA. The receptor was derived from a human donor in good health. Some clones in this sample may be carry-over from other donors' samples. The CDR3 reads CASSFHTGARSEKLFF. Filled out from reference TRBV28 and TRBJ1-4, the complete variable domain reads DVKVTQSSRYLVKRTGEKVFLECVQDMDHENMFWYRQDPGLGLRLIYFSYDVKMKEKGDIPEGYSVSREKKERFSLILESASTNQTSMYLCASSFHTGARSEKLFFGSGTQLSVL.